The clone carrying this T cell receptor (beta chain) was counted a single time. The antigen is unknown. The CDR3 totals 14 residues. V was clipped by 4 bases and J by 2 bases; unmatched bases: 3. Germline CDR1 and CDR2: SNHLY and FYNNEI. These data originate in a study of cytomegalovirus exposure and HLA in healthy donors. Repertoires were generated with immunoSEQ multiplex PCR, while TCRdb's copy carries only in-frame clones and drops some. The data hold some 150,000 clones, with around 90% observed a single time. Broader study findings: In a later analysis, first-cohort TCR clusters were found to tend to co-occur in the 120 validation repertoires. The classifier reportedly diagnosed cytomegalovirus status with high specificity and sensitivity.

The sequence was obtained from a woman between 18 and 30 years old in good health and CMV-seropositive. Sequenced: PBMCs. This rearrangement joins TRBV2 to TRBJ2-5; 8 nucleotides match TRBD1. The CDR3 sequence: CASSVNRGQETQYF. Here the CDR3 DNA reads TGTGCCAGCAGTGTAAACAGGGGGCAAGAGACCCAGTACTTC.